This TCR beta chain was recorded in a study of shared T cell receptors in the human thymus. The V end was cut by 5 bases, the J end by 11 bases, with 15 bases between. In germline, CDR1 is LNHDA, CDR2 SQIVND (reference sequence). The CDR3 contains 12 residues. Clones were sequenced by immunoSEQ multiplex PCR, and TCRdb holds only the in-frame ones, with some missing. The data hold hundreds of thousands of clones, with about 87% observed a single time. The data were also submitted as part of a second study, on human thymus T cells. This second study notes: The donors were infants in Finland with congenital heart defects, otherwise immunologically healthy. It was from resections taken during corrective heart surgery that the thymus tissue came. V and J genes seemed to be used with bias in thymic and blood repertoires. Highly overlapping thymic repertoires among unrelated individuals were reported in related research.

The material sequenced was thymocytes. The receptor was isolated from a boy under two years old with a congenital heart defect. V gene TRBV19 combines with J gene TRBJ1-1, with D possibly being TRBD1 (6 bases). The CDR3 protein is CASSGAGAVAFF. The DNA for the CDR3 is TGTGCCAGTAGTGGGGCAGGGGCCGTGGCTTTCTTT.